Listed below are T cell receptor beta chains from one sample, sequenced in a study of CD8 T cells in Susac syndrome. TCRdb called the immunoSEQ multiplex PCR reads again in MiXCR, with one record for every CDR3 protein. The sample yields approximately 49,000 distinct CDR3 sequences, approximately 95% seen once. Material for sequencing was CD8+ T cells from PBMCs. These receptors came from a human donor with Susac syndrome. The CDR3 runs from the conserved cysteine through the conserved F or W. Each record gives: clone size, D gene, J gene, V gene, CDR3 DNA, CDR3 protein. A D gene is named only where the DNA matches it firmly. Not every row has a clone size; where given, it reads once, few, many or a size class.

>NA|NA|TRBJ2-5|TRBV13
TGTGCCAGCAACAACAGGGTTGGGGAGACCCAGTACTTC
CASNNRVGETQYF
>NA|NA|TRBJ1-4|TRBV20-1
TGCAGTGCTAGGAAACTTGAAGATGAAAAACTGTTTTTT
CSARKLEDEKLFF
>few|NA|TRBJ2-7|TRBV29-1
TGCAGCGTTGATGGACTGACAAACTCCTACGAGCAGTACTTC
CSVDGLTNSYEQYF
>NA|NA|TRBJ1-5|TRBV18
TGTGCCAGCTCAGTGCAGGGGCACGATTATAGCAATCAGCCCCAGCATTTT
CASSVQGHDYSNQPQHF
>NA|TRBD2|TRBJ2-1|TRBV7-3
TGTGCCAGCAGCTCCTCGGCCTGGCGGGGGACGATCTACAATGAGCAGTTCTTC
CASSSSAWRGTIYNEQFF
>NA|TRBD2|TRBJ2-7|TRBV20-1
TGCAGTGCTAGTCTAGCGGGGGCTAGCGGTTACTACGAGCAGTACTTC
CSASLAGASGYYEQYF
>NA|NA|TRBJ1-2|TRBV19
TGTGCCAGTAGTATCGTAACGGAGGAGTGGTTTCGATACACCTTC
CASSIVTEEWFRYTF
>once|NA|TRBJ2-2|TRBV30
TGTGCCTGGAGTGTTGTTCGGATCCCCGGGGAGCTGTTTTTT
CAWSVVRIPGELFF
>NA|TRBD2|TRBJ2-7|TRBV20-1
TGCAGTGCTAGAGATCAGGCTAGCGGGGGCCCGTTCTCCGAGCAGTACTTC
CSARDQASGGPFSEQYF
>once|TRBD1|TRBJ2-7|TRBV13
TGTGCCAGCAGCGACCGGGACAGAACCTACGAGCAGTACTTC
CASSDRDRTYEQYF
>NA|TRBD1|TRBJ1-2|TRBV12-3/TRBV12-4
TGTGCCAGCAGTTCCGGACAGGGAGGGAACTATGGCTACACCTTC
CASSSGQGGNYGYTF
>NA|NA|TRBJ2-3|TRBV5-1
TGCGCCAGCAGCTTGGATGCAGGGGATACGCAGTATTTT
CASSLDAGDTQYF
>NA|TRBD2|TRBJ2-1|TRBV6-1
TGTGCCAGCAGTGACCGGGACTACACCTACAATGAGCAGTTCTTC
CASSDRDYTYNEQFF
>NA|TRBD1|TRBJ2-3|TRBV4-1
TGCGCCAGCAGCCAAGGACTCGACAGGGGGCTAGCAGATACGCAGTATTTT
CASSQGLDRGLADTQYF
>NA|TRBD1|TRBJ1-1|TRBV28
TGTGCCAGCAGTTTCACACCCGGGACAGCGATTGAAGCTTTCTTT
CASSFTPGTAIEAFF
>NA|NA|TRBJ1-1|TRBV6-2/TRBV6-3
TGTGCCAGCAGTTGGGGGAACACTGAAGCTTTCTTT
CASSWGNTEAFF
>NA|NA|TRBJ1-2|TRBV9
TGTGCCAGCAGCCCGGACAGTATGGCCTATGGCTACACCTTC
CASSPDSMAYGYTF